Listed below are T cell receptor beta chains from one sample, sequenced in a study of T cell changes during pregnancy in multiple sclerosis. Here immunoSEQ multiplex PCR was the method, and the copy in TCRdb shows in-frame clones only, minus some. This table has 80,000 or so clones, about 91% appearing once. Sequencing was performed on peripheral blood, taken before pregnancy. The receptors shown here come from a female donor with multiple sclerosis, enrolled in a pregnancy study. Both conserved end residues are part of each CDR3. Fields, in order: V gene, D gene, clone size, J gene, CDR3 DNA, CDR3 protein. D genes are given only for firm matches. A row's size may be missing; if present it is once, few, many or a size class.

TRBV10-3	TRBD1	-	TRBJ1-2	TGTGCCATCAGTGAGCTGGACAGGGGCGTCTATGGCTACACCTTC	CAISELDRGVYGYTF
TRBV9	TRBD1	-	TRBJ1-1	TGTGCCAGCAGCGTTCTCACAGGGGCGGGGACTGAAGCTTTCTTT	CASSVLTGAGTEAFF
TRBV27	-	-	TRBJ2-2	TGTGCCAGCAGTAGGGGTTTATTCGGGGAGCTGTTTTTT	CASSRGLFGELFF
TRBV5-6	-	-	TRBJ1-2	TGTGCCAGCAGCCACAGGGTCACCTATGGCTACACCTTC	CASSHRVTYGYTF
TRBV29-1	-	few	TRBJ2-7	TGCAGCGTTGACGGCCTAGCTGGTTACGAGCAGTACTTC	CSVDGLAGYEQYF
TRBV7-2	-	-	TRBJ2-3	TGTGCCAGCAGCTTAGGAGCGGTGGCAGATACGCAGTATTTT	CASSLGAVADTQYF
TRBV20-1	-	-	TRBJ2-5	TGCAGTGCTAGAGGAGGGGAGACCCAGTACTTC	CSARGGETQYF
TRBV27	-	once	TRBJ1-1	TGTGCCAGGAATCACGGGGGGGTGAACACTGAAGCTTTCTTT	CARNHGGVNTEAFF
TRBV2	TRBD1	-	TRBJ2-1	TGTGCCAGACAGGGGAGCAATGAGCAGTTCTTC	CARQGSNEQFF
TRBV9	TRBD1	-	TRBJ2-2	TGTGCCAGCAGCGACGGGACAGGCCCCCGGGAGCTGTTTTTT	CASSDGTGPRELFF
TRBV13	TRBD2	-	TRBJ2-5	TGTGCCAGCAGCTTAGGCCGTGGACTAGCGGAAGAGACCCAGTACTTC	CASSLGRGLAEETQYF
TRBV7-2	TRBD1	-	TRBJ2-7	TGTGCCAGCAGCTTTGTCTCAGGGGGTTCCTCCTACGAGCAGTACTTC	CASSFVSGGSSYEQYF
TRBV2	-	-	TRBJ2-3	TGTGCCAGCAGTGAAAGGAGAGGCATAACTAGCACAGATACGCAGTATTTT	CASSERRGITSTDTQYF
TRBV25-1	-	once	TRBJ1-2	TGTGCCAGCAGTGAATCAGGGCCCCTTAACTATGGCTACACCTTC	CASSESGPLNYGYTF
TRBV20-1	-	-	TRBJ2-7	TGCAGTGCTAGTAACGAGCAGTACTTC	CSASNEQYF
TRBV5-4	TRBD1	-	TRBJ2-7	TGTGCCAGCAGCAGCCCGGACAGGGCCTACGAGCAGTACTTC	CASSSPDRAYEQYF
TRBV18	-	-	TRBJ1-2	TGTGCCAGCTCTGACACAGGGTCTAACTATGGCTACACCTTC	CASSDTGSNYGYTF
TRBV15	-	-	TRBJ2-5	TGTGCCACCAGCAGAGAGGACAAGGGGGTGGACGAGGAGACCCAGTACTTC	CATSREDKGVDEETQYF
TRBV6-1	TRBD1	few	TRBJ1-5	TGTGCCAGCAGTGCGGGACAGCCGGGTAGCAATCAGCCCCAGCATTTT	CASSAGQPGSNQPQHF
TRBV15	-	-	TRBJ2-7	TGTGCCACCAGCAGAGATCCAGGCTACACCTACGAGCAGTACTTC	CATSRDPGYTYEQYF
TRBV19	-	few	TRBJ1-2	TGTGCCAGTAGTAATCCTACGATACCCCAGACTTTCTATGGCTACACCTTC	CASSNPTIPQTFYGYTF
TRBV25-1	TRBD1	-	TRBJ2-5	TGTGCCAGCAGTAATTGGGGGACAGGAGAGACCCAGTACTTC	CASSNWGTGETQYF